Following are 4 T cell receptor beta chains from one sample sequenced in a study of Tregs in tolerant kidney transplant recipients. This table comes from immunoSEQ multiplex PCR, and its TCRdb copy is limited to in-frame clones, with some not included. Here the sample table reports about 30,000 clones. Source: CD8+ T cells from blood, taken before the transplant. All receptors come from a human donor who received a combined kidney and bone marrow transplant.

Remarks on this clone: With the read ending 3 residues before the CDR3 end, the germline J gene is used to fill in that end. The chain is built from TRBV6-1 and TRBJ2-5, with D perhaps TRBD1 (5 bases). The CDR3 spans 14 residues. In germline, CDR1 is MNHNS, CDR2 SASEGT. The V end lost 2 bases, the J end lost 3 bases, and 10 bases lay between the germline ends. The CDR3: CASSEWGKKETQYF. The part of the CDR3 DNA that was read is TGTGCCAGCAGTGAATGGGGCAAGAAAGAGACC.

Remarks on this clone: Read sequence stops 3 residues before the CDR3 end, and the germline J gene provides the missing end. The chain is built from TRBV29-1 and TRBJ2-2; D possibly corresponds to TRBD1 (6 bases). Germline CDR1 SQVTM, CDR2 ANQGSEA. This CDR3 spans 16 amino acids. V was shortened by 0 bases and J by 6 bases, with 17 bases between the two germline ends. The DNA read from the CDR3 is TGCAGCGTTGAAGAACATGGCAGGGGCCTCTCCGGGGAG. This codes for CSVEEHGRGLSGE. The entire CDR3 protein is CSVEEHGRGLSGELFF.

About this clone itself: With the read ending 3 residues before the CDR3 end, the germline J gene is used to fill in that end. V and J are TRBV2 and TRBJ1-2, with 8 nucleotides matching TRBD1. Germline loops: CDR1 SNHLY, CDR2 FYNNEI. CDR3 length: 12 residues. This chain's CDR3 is CASTGGTGGYTF. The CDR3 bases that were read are TGTGCCAGCACCGGTGGGACAGGCGGC.

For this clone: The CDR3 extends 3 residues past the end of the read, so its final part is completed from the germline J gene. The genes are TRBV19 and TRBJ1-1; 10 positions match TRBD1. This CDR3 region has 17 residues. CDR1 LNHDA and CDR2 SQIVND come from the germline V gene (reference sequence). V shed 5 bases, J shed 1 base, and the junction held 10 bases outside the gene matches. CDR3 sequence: CASSGSRDRGKNTEAFF. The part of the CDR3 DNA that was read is TGTGCCAGTAGTGGTAGCCGGGACAGGGGAAAGAACACTGAA.